The rows below give T cell receptor beta chains drawn from one sample of a study of spatial heterogeneity in lung cancer. TCRdb independently ran MiXCR on the 5' RACE reads; one entry per CDR3 protein. Found here are 20,000 to 30,000 distinct CDR3 sequences, around 9.6% of them singletons; the top ten hold 20% to 25%. Sequenced material: PBMCs, taken at follow-up. The origin of the receptors is a male donor with early-stage non-small cell lung cancer. Each CDR3 is given with its conserved first and last residue. A D gene is named only where the DNA matches it firmly.

V	D	J	CDR3
TRBV5-5	.	TRBJ2-7	CASSRLGTGSYEQYF
TRBV28	TRBD2	TRBJ2-5	CASSLAGGLQETQYF
TRBV20-1	TRBD2	TRBJ2-3	CSARRTSKRDTQYF
TRBV27	.	TRBJ2-5	CASSFRETQYF
TRBV25-1	.	TRBJ2-7	CVSSGRISYEQYF
TRBV6-2/TRBV6-3	.	TRBJ1-1	CASSYSVNTEAFF
TRBV5-5	TRBD1	TRBJ1-2	CASSRVPTGLNGYTF
TRBV10-3	.	TRBJ1-1	CAICPGLNTEAFF
TRBV29-1	TRBD1	TRBJ2-1	CSVGQGVNEQFF
TRBV28	TRBD1	TRBJ1-2	CASSLRGPYGYTF
TRBV20-1	.	TRBJ1-1	CSAPPDGGTEAFF
TRBV7-8	TRBD1	TRBJ1-1	CASRDRVNTEAFF
TRBV28	.	TRBJ2-7	CASSPGYRGGEEQYF
TRBV5-1	TRBD2	TRBJ2-3	CASSSGLAGSTDTQYF
TRBV4-1	TRBD1	TRBJ1-2	CASSPGRARDRANYGYTF
TRBV7-8	.	TRBJ2-3	CASSSRDGRTDTQYF
TRBV20-1	.	TRBJ2-5	CSARAPGETQYF
TRBV11-2	.	TRBJ2-6	CASSSPHSSGANVLTF
TRBV14	.	TRBJ2-2	CASSQGTSTITGELFF
TRBV5-1	.	TRBJ2-7	CASSLSQGVGYEQYF
TRBV7-9	.	TRBJ1-3	CASSLPRRMGNTIYF
TRBV5-4	TRBD1	TRBJ1-3	CASSPDRGRNTIYF
TRBV20-1	.	TRBJ1-1	CSARDRGQNTEAFF
TRBV28	TRBD1	TRBJ1-1	CASREPSGTGTEAFF
TRBV6-1	.	TRBJ2-1	CASSEYRGGEGQFF
TRBV3-1	.	TRBJ2-6	CASSQGFGLSGANVLTF
TRBV4-3	.	TRBJ2-3	CASSALEGATTDTQYF
TRBV7-9	.	TRBJ2-4	CASTIGGARNIQYF
TRBV5-1	TRBD1	TRBJ1-1	CASSGGQVTEAFF
TRBV11-3	.	TRBJ2-7	CASSPGMQGYEQYF
TRBV3-1	TRBD2	TRBJ2-3	CASSPVAGGTDTQYF
TRBV21-1	.	TRBJ1-2	CASSAHWGGRHGYTF
TRBV18	.	TRBJ1-2	CASSPPGTEYGYTF
TRBV20-1	.	TRBJ2-2	CSASPGPDTGELFF
TRBV7-8	.	TRBJ1-2	CASSFDPPNGYTF
TRBV29-1	.	TRBJ2-1	CSVSGYSNEQFF
TRBV6-6	TRBD1	TRBJ2-7	CASSQTGVEQYF
TRBV28	TRBD1	TRBJ1-2	CASSPNPGQGHYGYTF
TRBV20-1	.	TRBJ2-7	CSARGGTASYEQYF
TRBV7-2	.	TRBJ2-4	CASSFGFLKNIQYF
TRBV12-3/TRBV12-4	.	TRBJ1-2	CASSPGGGWGYTF
TRBV3-1	.	TRBJ1-5	CASSQGPQPQHF
TRBV7-2	.	TRBJ2-7	CASSLATSYEQYF
TRBV2	TRBD1	TRBJ2-5	CATHRTGQGAQYF
TRBV24-1	TRBD1	TRBJ2-1	CATSDPGTRGLDEQFF
TRBV29-1	.	TRBJ2-7	CSVVDSHSYEQYF
TRBV20-1	TRBD2	TRBJ2-3	CSAGLAGGSTDTQYF
TRBV3-1	.	TRBJ2-5	CASSHLGETQYF
TRBV12-3/TRBV12-4	TRBD1	TRBJ1-5	CASSLADRAYQPQHF
TRBV29-1	.	TRBJ2-7	CSVVRGSSSYEQYF
TRBV27	TRBD1	TRBJ2-7	CASSLPLTGGPYEQYF
TRBV10-3	TRBD1	TRBJ1-6	CATSTGGSSNSPLHF